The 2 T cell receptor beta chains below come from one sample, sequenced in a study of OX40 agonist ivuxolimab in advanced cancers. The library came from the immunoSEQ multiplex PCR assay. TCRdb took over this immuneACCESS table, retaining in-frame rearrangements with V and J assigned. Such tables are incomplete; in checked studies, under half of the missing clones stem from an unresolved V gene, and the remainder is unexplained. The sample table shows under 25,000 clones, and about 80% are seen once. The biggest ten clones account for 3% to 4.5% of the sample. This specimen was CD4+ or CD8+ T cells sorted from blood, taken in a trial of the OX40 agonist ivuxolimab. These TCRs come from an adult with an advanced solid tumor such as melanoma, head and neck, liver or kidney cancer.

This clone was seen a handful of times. In DNA, the CDR3 is TGTGCCAGCAGCTCCGGGGTTCAGCCCCAGCATTTT. Protein product: CASSSGVQPQHF. The rearrangement links TRBV5-8 to TRBJ1-5; D is uncertain. This CDR3 region has 12 residues. Germline V gene lookup returns CDR1 SGHTS and CDR2 YDEGEE. The germline V and J ends were trimmed by 3 bases and 6 bases, with 7 bases remaining between them.

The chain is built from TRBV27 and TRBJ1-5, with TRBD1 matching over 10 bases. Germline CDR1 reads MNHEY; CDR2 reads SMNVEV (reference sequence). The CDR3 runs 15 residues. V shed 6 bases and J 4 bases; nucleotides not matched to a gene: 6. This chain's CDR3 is CASRPPGQGNQPQHF. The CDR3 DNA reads TGTGCCAGCAGACCGCCGGGACAGGGGAATCAGCCCCAGCATTTT.